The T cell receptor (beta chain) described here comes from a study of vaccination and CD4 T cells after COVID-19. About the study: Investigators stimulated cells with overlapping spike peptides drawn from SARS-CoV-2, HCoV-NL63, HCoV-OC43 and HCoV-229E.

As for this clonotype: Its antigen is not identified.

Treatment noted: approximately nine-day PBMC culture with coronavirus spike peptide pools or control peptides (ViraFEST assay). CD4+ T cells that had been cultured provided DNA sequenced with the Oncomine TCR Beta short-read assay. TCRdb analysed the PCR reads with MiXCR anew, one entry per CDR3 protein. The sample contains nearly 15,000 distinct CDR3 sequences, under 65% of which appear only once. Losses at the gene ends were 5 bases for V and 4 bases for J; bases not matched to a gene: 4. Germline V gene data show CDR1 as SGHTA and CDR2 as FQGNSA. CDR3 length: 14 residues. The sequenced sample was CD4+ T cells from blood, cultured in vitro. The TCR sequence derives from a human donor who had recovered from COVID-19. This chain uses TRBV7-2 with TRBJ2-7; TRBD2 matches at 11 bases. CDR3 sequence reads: CASSPRTSGYEQYF. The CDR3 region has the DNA TGTGCCAGCAGCCCAAGGACTAGCGGGTACGAGCAGTACTTC.